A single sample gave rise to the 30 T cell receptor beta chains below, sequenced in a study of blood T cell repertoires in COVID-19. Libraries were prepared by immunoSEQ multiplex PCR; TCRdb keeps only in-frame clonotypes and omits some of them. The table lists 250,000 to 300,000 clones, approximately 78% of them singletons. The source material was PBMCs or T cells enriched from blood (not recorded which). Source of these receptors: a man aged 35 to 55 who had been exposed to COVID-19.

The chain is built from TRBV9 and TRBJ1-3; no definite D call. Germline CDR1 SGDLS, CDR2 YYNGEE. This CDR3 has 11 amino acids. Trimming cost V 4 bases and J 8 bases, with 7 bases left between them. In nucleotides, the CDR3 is TGTGCCAGCAGCCGAGGAGACACCATATATTTT. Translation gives CASSRGDTIYF.

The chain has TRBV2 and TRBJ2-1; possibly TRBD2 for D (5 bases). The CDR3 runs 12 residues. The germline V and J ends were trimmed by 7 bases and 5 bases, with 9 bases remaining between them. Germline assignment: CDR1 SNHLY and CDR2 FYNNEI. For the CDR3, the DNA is TGTGCCAGCATAGACGGGAACAATGAGCAGTTCTTC. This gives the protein CASIDGNNEQFF. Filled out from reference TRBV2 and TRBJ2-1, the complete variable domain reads EPEVTQTPSHQVTQMGQEVILRCVPISNHLYFYWYRQILGQKVEFLVSFYNNEISEKSEIFDDQFSVERPDGSNFTLKIRSTKLEDSAMYFCASIDGNNEQFFGPGTRLTVL.

The CDR3 bases are TGTGCCAGCTTCGGGGGCTACGAGCAGTACTTC. This codes for CASFGGYEQYF. V usage is TRBV5-8 and J usage is TRBJ2-7, with D possibly matching TRBD2 (6 bases). V lost 7 bases and J 3 bases, leaving 8 bases between the germline ends. CDR1 is SGHTS and CDR2 is YDEGEE in the germline V gene. The CDR3 contains 11 residues.

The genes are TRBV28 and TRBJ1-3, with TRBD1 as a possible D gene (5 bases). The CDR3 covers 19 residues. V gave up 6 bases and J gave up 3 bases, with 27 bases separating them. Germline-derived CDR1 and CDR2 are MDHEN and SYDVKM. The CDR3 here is CASSLTSARAAGGGNTIYF. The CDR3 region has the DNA TGTGCCAGCAGCCTAACGTCCGCCAGGGCAGCAGGTGGTGGAAACACCATATATTTT.

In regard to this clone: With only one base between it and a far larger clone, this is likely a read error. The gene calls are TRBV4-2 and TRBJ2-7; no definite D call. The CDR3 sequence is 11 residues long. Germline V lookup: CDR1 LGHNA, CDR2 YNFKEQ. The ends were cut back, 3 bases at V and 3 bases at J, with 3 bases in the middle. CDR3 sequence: CASSQSYEQYF. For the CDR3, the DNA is TGTGCCAGCAGCCAGAGCTACGAGCAGTACTTC.

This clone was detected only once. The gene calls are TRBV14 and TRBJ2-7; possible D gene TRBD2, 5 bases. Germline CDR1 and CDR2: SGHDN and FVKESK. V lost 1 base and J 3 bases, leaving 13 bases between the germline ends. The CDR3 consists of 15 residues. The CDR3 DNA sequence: TGTGCCAGCAGCCAAGTATCCCTAGCAGACTACGAGCAGTACTTC. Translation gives CASSQVSLADYEQYF.

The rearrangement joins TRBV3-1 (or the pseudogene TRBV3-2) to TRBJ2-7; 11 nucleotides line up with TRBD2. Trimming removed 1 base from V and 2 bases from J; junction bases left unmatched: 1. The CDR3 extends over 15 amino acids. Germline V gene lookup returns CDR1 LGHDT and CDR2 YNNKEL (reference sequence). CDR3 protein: CASSQVSGRAYEQYF. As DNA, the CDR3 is TGTGCCAGCAGCCAAGTTAGCGGGAGGGCCTACGAGCAGTACTTC.

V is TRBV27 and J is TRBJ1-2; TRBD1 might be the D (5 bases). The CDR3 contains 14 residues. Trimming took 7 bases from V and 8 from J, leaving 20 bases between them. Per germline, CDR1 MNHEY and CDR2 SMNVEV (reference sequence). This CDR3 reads CASTLAGGAGGYTF. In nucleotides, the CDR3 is TGTGCCAGCACCCTCGCGGGAGGGGCGGGGGGCTACACCTTC.

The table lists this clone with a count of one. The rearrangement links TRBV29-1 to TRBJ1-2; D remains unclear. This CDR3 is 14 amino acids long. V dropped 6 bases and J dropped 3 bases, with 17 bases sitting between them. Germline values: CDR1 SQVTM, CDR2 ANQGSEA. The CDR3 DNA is TGCAGCGTCGGCGGAGGAGGTGACCACTATGGCTACACCTTC. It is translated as CSVGGGGDHYGYTF.

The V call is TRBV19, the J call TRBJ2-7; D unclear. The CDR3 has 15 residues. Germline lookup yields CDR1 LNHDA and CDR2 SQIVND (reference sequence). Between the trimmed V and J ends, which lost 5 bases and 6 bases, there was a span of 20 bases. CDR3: CASSGGPFQTGEQYF. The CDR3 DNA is TGTGCCAGTAGTGGCGGTCCCTTCCAAACGGGCGAGCAGTACTTC.

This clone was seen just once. CDR3 sequence reads: CASSPVGDRGGYGYTF. CDR3 nucleotide sequence: TGTGCCAGCAGTCCAGTGGGAGACAGGGGAGGATATGGCTACACCTTC. This sequence joins TRBV28 and TRBJ1-2; TRBD1 matches 8 bases. Looked up from germline, CDR1 is MDHEN and CDR2 is SYDVKM. The CDR3 is made up of 16 amino acids. Trimming took 5 bases from V and 5 from J; bases not matched to a gene: 13.

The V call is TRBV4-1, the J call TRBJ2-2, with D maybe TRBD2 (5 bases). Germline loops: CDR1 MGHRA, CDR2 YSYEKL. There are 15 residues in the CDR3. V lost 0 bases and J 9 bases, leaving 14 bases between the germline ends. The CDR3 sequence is CASSQEKRRGRELFF. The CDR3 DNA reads TGCGCCAGCAGCCAAGAGAAACGTCGGGGTCGGGAGCTGTTTTTT.

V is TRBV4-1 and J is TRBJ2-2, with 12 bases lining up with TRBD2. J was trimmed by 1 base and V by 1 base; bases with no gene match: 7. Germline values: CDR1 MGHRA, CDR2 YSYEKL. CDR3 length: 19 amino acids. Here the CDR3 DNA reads TGCGCCAGCAGCCAAGTCGAGGCGGGACTAGCGGGGAACACCGGGGAGCTGTTTTTT. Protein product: CASSQVEAGLAGNTGELFF.

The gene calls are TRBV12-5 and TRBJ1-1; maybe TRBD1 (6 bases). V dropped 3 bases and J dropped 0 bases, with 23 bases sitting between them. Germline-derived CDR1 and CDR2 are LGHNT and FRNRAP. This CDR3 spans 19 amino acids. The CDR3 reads CASGFTGTNRLTMNTEAFF. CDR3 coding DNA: TGTGCTAGTGGTTTCACCGGGACAAATAGACTTACGATGAACACTGAAGCTTTCTTT. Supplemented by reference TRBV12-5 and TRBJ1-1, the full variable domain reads DARVTQTPRHKVTEMGQEVTMRCQPILGHNTVFWYRQTMMQGLELLAYFRNRAPLDDSGMPKDRFSAEMPDATLATLKIQPSEPRDSAVYFCASGFTGTNRLTMNTEAFFGQGTRLTVV.

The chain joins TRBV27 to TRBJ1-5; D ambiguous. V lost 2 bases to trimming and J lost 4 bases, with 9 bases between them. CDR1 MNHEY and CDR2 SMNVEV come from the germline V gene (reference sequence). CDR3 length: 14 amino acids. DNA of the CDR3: TGTGCCAGCAGTTTAGCCCCAGGTAATCAGCCCCAGCATTTT. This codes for CASSLAPGNQPQHF.

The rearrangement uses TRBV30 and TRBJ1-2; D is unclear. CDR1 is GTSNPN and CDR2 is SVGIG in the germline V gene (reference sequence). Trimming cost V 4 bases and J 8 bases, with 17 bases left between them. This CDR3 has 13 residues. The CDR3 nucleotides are TGTGCCTGGACCGACACCCGAAGTCGGGGCTACACCTTC. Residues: CAWTDTRSRGYTF.

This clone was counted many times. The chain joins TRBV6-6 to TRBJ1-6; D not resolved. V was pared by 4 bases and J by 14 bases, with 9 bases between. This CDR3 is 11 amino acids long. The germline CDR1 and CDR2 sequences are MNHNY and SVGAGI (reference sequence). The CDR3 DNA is TGTGCCAGCAGTTTATCAACAGCCCTCCACTTT. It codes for CASSLSTALHF.

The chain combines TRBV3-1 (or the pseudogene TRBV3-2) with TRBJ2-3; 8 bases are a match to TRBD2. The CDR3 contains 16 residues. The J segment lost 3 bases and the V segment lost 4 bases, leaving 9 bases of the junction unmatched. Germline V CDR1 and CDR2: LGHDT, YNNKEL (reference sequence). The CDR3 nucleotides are TGTGCCAGCAGCCTTCGATCCGGGGGGGCGACAGATACGCAGTATTTT. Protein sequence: CASSLRSGGATDTQYF.

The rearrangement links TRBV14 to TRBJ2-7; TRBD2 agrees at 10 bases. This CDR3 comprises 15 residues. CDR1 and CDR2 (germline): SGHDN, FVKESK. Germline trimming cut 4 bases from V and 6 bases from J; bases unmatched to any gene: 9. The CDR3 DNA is TGTGCCAGCAGCCTACAGGGTCTAGCGGGAGCCGAGCAGTACTTC. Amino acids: CASSLQGLAGAEQYF.

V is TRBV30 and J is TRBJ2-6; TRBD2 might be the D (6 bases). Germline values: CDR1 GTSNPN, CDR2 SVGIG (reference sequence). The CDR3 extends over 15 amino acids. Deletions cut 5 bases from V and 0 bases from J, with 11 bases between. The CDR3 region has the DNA TGTGCCTGGGCTAGCGATTCCTCTGGGGCCAACGTCCTGACTTTC. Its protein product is CAWASDSSGANVLTF.

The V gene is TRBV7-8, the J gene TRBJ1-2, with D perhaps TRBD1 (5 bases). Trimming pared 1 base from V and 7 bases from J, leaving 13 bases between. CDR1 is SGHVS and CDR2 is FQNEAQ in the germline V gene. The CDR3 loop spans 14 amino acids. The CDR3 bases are TGTGCCAGCAGCTTAGGGACAACCCCTTCTGGCTACACCTTC. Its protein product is CASSLGTTPSGYTF.

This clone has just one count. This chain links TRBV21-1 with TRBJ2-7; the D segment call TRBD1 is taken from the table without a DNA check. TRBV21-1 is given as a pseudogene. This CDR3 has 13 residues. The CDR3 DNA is TGCCCTGACCTGGGGACAGGGCGAGACGAGCAGTACTTC. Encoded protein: CPDLGTGRDEQYF.

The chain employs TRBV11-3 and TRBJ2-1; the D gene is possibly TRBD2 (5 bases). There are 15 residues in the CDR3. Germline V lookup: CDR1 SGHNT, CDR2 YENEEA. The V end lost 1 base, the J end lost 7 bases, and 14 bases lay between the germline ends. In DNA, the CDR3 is TGTGCCAGCAGCTTAGCCTTAGGAGGAGTAAATGAGCAGTTCTTC. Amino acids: CASSLALGGVNEQFF.

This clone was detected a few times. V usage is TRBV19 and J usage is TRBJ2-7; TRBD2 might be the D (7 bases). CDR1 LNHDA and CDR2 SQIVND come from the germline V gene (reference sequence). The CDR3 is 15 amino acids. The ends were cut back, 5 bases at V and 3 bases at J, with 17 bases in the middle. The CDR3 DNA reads TGTGCCAGTAGTTTAGGGGGAGGGATGTTCTACGAGCAGTACTTC. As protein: CASSLGGGMFYEQYF.

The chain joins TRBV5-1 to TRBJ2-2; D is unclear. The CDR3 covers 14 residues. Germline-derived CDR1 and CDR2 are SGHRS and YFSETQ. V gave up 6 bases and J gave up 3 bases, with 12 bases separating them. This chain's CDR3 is CASKLRSDTGELFF. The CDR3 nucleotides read TGCGCCAGCAAACTGCGGTCAGACACCGGGGAGCTGTTTTTT.

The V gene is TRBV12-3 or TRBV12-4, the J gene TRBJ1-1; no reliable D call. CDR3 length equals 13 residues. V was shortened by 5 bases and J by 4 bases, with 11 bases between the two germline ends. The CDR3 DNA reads TGTGCCAGCAGTGCCCTTCGGGTCACTGAAGCTTTCTTT. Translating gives CASSALRVTEAFF.

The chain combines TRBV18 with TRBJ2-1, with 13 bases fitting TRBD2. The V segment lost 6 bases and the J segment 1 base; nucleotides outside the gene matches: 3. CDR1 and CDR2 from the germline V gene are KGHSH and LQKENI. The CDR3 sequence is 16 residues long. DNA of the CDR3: TGTGCCAGCTCTCGGACTAGCGGGAGTTCCTACAATGAGCAGTTCTTC. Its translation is CASSRTSGSSYNEQFF.

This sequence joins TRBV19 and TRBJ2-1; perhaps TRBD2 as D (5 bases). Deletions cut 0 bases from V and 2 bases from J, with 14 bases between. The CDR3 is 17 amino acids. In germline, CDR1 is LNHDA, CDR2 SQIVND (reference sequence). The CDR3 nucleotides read TGTGCCAGTAGTATAGATCACAGCGGAGCTACCTACAATGAGCAGTTCTTC. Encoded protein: CASSIDHSGATYNEQFF.

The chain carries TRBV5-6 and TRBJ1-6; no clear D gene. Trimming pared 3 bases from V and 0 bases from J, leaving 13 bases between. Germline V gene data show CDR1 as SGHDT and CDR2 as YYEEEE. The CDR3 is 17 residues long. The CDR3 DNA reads TGTGCCAGCAGCTACGGCGGAGGGAACTCCTATAATTCACCCCTCCACTTT. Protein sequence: CASSYGGGNSYNSPLHF.

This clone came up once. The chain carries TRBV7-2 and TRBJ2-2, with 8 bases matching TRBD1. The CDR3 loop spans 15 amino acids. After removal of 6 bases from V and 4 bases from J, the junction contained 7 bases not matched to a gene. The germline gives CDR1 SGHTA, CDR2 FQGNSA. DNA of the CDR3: TGTGCCAGCAGAGCGCAGGGGGCGAGCACCGGGGAGCTGTTTTTT. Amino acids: CASRAQGASTGELFF.